The rows below give T cell receptor beta chains drawn from one sample of a study of T cell responses to AZD1222 COVID-19 vaccine. Profiled with immunoSEQ multiplex PCR; TCRdb holds only in-frame clones, not every one. Counted here are about 130,000 clones, roughly 89% occurring once; the ten biggest clones make up roughly 1%. This specimen consisted of peripheral blood, obtained 28 days after the second AZD1222 dose. All receptors come from an adult who received the AZD1222 COVID-19 vaccine. The CDR3 runs from the conserved cysteine through the conserved F or W. D genes are given only for firm matches. Rows give clone size only sometimes, using once, few, many, or a class for an expanded clone.

clone size,V gene,J gene,D gene,CDR3 DNA,CDR3 protein
-,TRBV7-9,TRBJ1-4,-,TGTGCCAGCAGCTTGGGCCAGACAGACTATAATGAAAAACTGTTTTTT,CASSLGQTDYNEKLFF
-,TRBV7-9,TRBJ2-1,TRBD2,TGTGCCAGCACCCGGAGTACTAGCGGGGGGGCAGGTGAGCAGTTCTTC,CASTRSTSGGAGEQFF
-,TRBV18,TRBJ1-1,-,TGTGCCAGCTCACCATGGACACTGAACACTGAAGCTTTCTTT,CASSPWTLNTEAFF
few,TRBV12-5,TRBJ2-1,-,TGTGCTAGTGGTTTGGTCCCCCTCGTAGTCCCAGAGGAGCAGTTCTTC,CASGLVPLVVPEEQFF
-,TRBV7-2,TRBJ2-1,-,TGTGCCAGCAGCTTAGTGCCAGCCCGAGGGGGTAATGAGCAGTTCTTC,CASSLVPARGGNEQFF
-,TRBV28,TRBJ2-5,-,TGTGCCAGCAGTGCCTCTAGGGGGGGGCGAGAGACCCAGTACTTC,CASSASRGGRETQYF
few,TRBV2,TRBJ1-6,-,TGTGCCAGCAGGACCGTGAGCTCACCCCTCCACTTT,CASRTVSSPLHF
-,TRBV6-5,TRBJ1-2,-,TGTGCCAGCAGTTCTGGGGGGGACTATGGCTACACCTTC,CASSSGGDYGYTF
-,TRBV4-2,TRBJ1-6,-,TGTGCCAGCAGCCAAGGTTCGGGGGCGCAGGTGAAATCCTATAATTCACCCCTCCACTTT,CASSQGSGAQVKSYNSPLHF
-,TRBV12-1,TRBJ2-7,-,TGTGCCAGCAGCTTTGAGGCTAGCGGGATACCCTACGAGCAGTACTTC,CASSFEASGIPYEQYF
-,TRBV19,TRBJ2-1,TRBD2,TGTGCCAGTAGTATAAAGACCGGGACTAGCTCCGAGCAGTTCTTC,CASSIKTGTSSEQFF
-,TRBV9,TRBJ1-2,TRBD1,TGTGCCAGCAGCCCCCGGGACAGGGGAGGGTATGGCTACACCTTC,CASSPRDRGGYGYTF
-,TRBV3-1/TRBV3-2,TRBJ2-2,-,TGTGCCAGCAGCGTTACCGGGGAGCTGTTTTTT,CASSVTGELFF
-,TRBV2,TRBJ2-2,-,TGTGCCAGCAGGAGACAGCTCGCGAACACCGGGGAGCTGTTTTTT,CASRRQLANTGELFF
-,TRBV6-1,TRBJ1-2,TRBD1,TGTGCCAGCAGTGAACTGGGACAGGGGAAGAACTATGGCTACACCTTC,CASSELGQGKNYGYTF
-,TRBV2,TRBJ1-2,-,TGTGCCAGCAGTGCAGGCGTGGTTAGGGGTGGCTACACCTTC,CASSAGVVRGGYTF
-,TRBV6-2/TRBV6-3,TRBJ2-3,-,TGTGCCAGCAGTAGGGGGGACGGACAAAGCACAGATACGCAGTATTTT,CASSRGDGQSTDTQYF
-,TRBV19,TRBJ1-1,TRBD1,TGTGCCAGTAGCGTCCGGGACAGGGGACCGAACACTGAAGCTTTCTTT,CASSVRDRGPNTEAFF
-,TRBV27,TRBJ2-7,TRBD1,TGTGCCAGCAGACCTCGAGCTGGGACAGAATCCTACGAGCAGTACTTC,CASRPRAGTESYEQYF
-,TRBV7-2,TRBJ1-6,-,TGTGCCAGCAGCTTATTGAAGGGTCGGAATTCACCCCTCCACTTT,CASSLLKGRNSPLHF
-,TRBV11-2,TRBJ2-1,TRBD2,TGTGCCAGCAGCTCTTTAGCGGGAGGCCTCTACAATGAGCAGTTCTTC,CASSSLAGGLYNEQFF
-,TRBV27,TRBJ2-1,-,TGTGCCAGCAGTTTAGTTCCTCGGGATGAGCAGTTCTTC,CASSLVPRDEQFF